These 23 T cell receptor beta chains were sequenced from one sample in a study of blood T cells in healthy people across ages. A second 7 to 11 cycle PCR used barcoded and J-beta primers. Each CDR3 protein gets one entry after TCRdb re-called the 5' RACE reads with MiXCR. The sample consists of about 620,000 distinct CDR3 sequences, over 40% of them appearing once. Input material: blood. These receptors were obtained from an elderly woman in good health.

The V call is TRBV10-3, the J call TRBJ2-7; 12 nucleotides match TRBD2. Germline CDR1 and CDR2: ENHRY and SYGVKD. CDR3 length equals 15 residues. Trimming took 4 bases from V and 1 from J; bases not matched to a gene: 2. CDR3 protein: CAISGTSGASYEQYF. CDR3 in DNA: TGTGCCATCAGTGGGACTAGCGGGGCTTCCTACGAGCAGTACTTC.

On this clonotype: A much more abundant neighbour one base away suggests this may be a read error. The rearrangement uses TRBV18 and TRBJ2-1, with unresolved D. The CDR3 sequence is 15 residues long. The germline CDR1 and CDR2 sequences are KGHSH and LQKENI. The CDR3 bases are TGTGCCAGCCCACCCCTCTCGGGTCCCGCTAATGAGCAGTTCTTC. It is translated as CASPPLSGPANEQFF.

This clonotype was seen more than once but under ten times. A clone one base away is much larger, so this may be a read error. The V gene is TRBV11-2, the J gene TRBJ2-7; D uncertain. The CDR3 has 14 amino acids. The V gene's germline CDR1 is SGHAT and CDR2 FQNNGV. Trimming took 4 bases from V and 7 from J, leaving 17 bases between them. Here the CDR3 DNA reads TGTGCCAGCAGCTCTGTAGATCGGGCGCGTGAGCAGTACTTC. Translation: CASSSVDRAREQYF. Drawing the rest from reference TRBV11-2 and TRBJ2-7, the complete variable domain is EAGVAQSPRYKIIEKRQSVAFWCNPISGHATLYWYQQILGQGPKLLIQFQNNGVVDDSQLPKDRFSAERLKGVDSTLKIQPAKLEDSAVYLCASSSVDRAREQYFGPGTRLTVT.

This sequence joins TRBV25-1 and TRBJ2-7; D is ambiguous. The V end was cut by 3 bases, the J end by 0 bases, with 12 bases between. The CDR3 covers 15 residues. Germline V gene lookup returns CDR1 MGHDK and CDR2 SYGVNS. The CDR3 sequence is CASSDIRASSYEQYF. CDR3 coding DNA: TGTGCCAGCAGTGATATAAGGGCCAGCTCCTACGAGCAGTACTTC.

This clonotype was counted many times. The chain links TRBV28 to TRBJ2-5; TRBD1 agrees at 8 bases. The CDR3 covers 13 residues. V lost 8 bases, J lost 4 bases, and 6 bases stayed unmatched. CDR1 is MDHEN, CDR2 SYDVKM, per germline. The CDR3 DNA follows: TGTGCCAGCGGGAGACAGGGGAGAGAGACCCAGTACTTC. Its translation is CASGRQGRETQYF.

This clonotype was detected only a few times. This rearrangement joins TRBV20-1 to TRBJ1-5; D gene ambiguous. Germline CDR1 is DFQATT and CDR2 is SNEGSKA (reference sequence). Trimming removed 0 bases from V and 15 bases from J, with 24 bases in between. The CDR3 loop spans 15 amino acids. CDR3 coding DNA: TGCAGTGCTAGAGATCGGGTTGTCCCGGGTGGGGTCGGGCATTTT. This sequence encodes CSARDRVVPGGVGHF.

This chain uses TRBV29-1 with TRBJ1-1, with D possibly being TRBD1 (5 bases). The germline V gene encodes CDR1 SQVTM and CDR2 ANQGSEA. The CDR3 consists of 12 residues. V shed 6 bases and J shed 1 base, with 9 bases lying between them. The CDR3 DNA sequence: TGCAGCGTAGTAACAGGGAACACTGAAGCTTTCTTT. It codes for CSVVTGNTEAFF.

The table lists this clonotype with many counts. This chain connects TRBV11-2 to TRBJ1-2, with TRBD1 identical over 11 bases. V shed 1 base and J 4 bases; nucleotides not matched to a gene: 8. Germline CDR1 SGHAT, CDR2 FQNNGV. This CDR3 comprises 17 residues. CDR3 residues: CASSLGTGGFVVYGYTF. CDR3 nucleotide sequence: TGTGCCAGCAGCTTAGGGACAGGGGGCTTTGTGGTCTATGGCTACACCTTC. Full variable domain (remainder filled in from reference TRBV11-2 and TRBJ1-2): EAGVAQSPRYKIIEKRQSVAFWCNPISGHATLYWYQQILGQGPKLLIQFQNNGVVDDSQLPKDRFSAERLKGVDSTLKIQPAKLEDSAVYLCASSLGTGGFVVYGYTFGSGTRLTVV.

V and J are TRBV5-5 and TRBJ2-1; D is perhaps TRBD2 (5 bases). CDR3 length: 15 amino acids. Germline CDR1 SGHKS, CDR2 YYEKEE (reference sequence). V lost 4 bases, J lost 5 bases, and 16 bases lay in between. The CDR3 reads CASSPDGGRHNEQFF. The CDR3 bases are TGTGCCAGCAGCCCAGATGGAGGCAGACACAATGAGCAGTTCTTC.

Ten or more counts support this clonotype. V is TRBV5-1 and J is TRBJ2-1, with TRBD2 matching over 13 bases. Germline CDR1 and CDR2: SGHRS and YFSETQ. Losses at the gene ends were 4 bases for V and 4 bases for J; bases not matched to a gene: 8. CDR3 size: 17 residues. CDR3 bases: TGCGCCAGCAGCCTCGGACTAGCGGGAGCGCTGTACAATGAGCAGTTCTTC. Translation gives CASSLGLAGALYNEQFF.

Only one count was recorded for this clonotype. J is TRBJ2-4 and V is TRBV27, with 10 bases matching TRBD2. The J call may not be correct, given that the DNA end is closer to TRBJ2-7. Germline CDR1 MNHEY, CDR2 SMNVEV (reference sequence). The CDR3 is made up of 14 amino acids. As DNA, the CDR3 is TGTGCCAGCAGCAGTCTAGCGGGAGTCAACGAGCAGTACTTC. Translation: CASSSLAGVNEQYF.

With regard to this clonotype: This may come from a read error, since a much larger clone is one base off. The chain has TRBV5-1 and TRBJ2-5, with D unclear. The V gene's germline CDR1 is SGHRS and CDR2 YFSETQ. The CDR3 runs 15 residues. CDR3 loop: CAGSFSQGYQETQYF. As DNA, the CDR3 is TGCGCCGGCAGCTTCTCTCAAGGTTACCAAGAGACCCAGTACTTC.

This sequence joins TRBV13 and TRBJ1-2; 10 nucleotides line up with TRBD1. The V gene end was trimmed by 5 bases and the J gene end by 0 bases; junction bases not matched to a gene: 12. Germline V gene data show CDR1 as PRHDT and CDR2 as FYEKMQ (reference sequence). This CDR3 comprises 18 residues. CDR3 DNA: TGTGCCAGCAGCAGAGAGGACAGGGGGATTCCTTCTAACTATGGCTACACCTTC. Its protein is CASSREDRGIPSNYGYTF. The full variable domain, rest sourced from reference TRBV13 and TRBJ1-2, is AAGVIQSPRHLIKEKRETATLKCYPIPRHDTVYWYQQGPGQDPQFLISFYEKMQSDKGSIPDRFSAQQFSDYHSELNMSSLELGDSALYFCASSREDRGIPSNYGYTFGSGTRLTVV.

Concerning this clonotype itself: This may stem from a read error, because a much larger clone lies one nucleotide away. The V call is TRBV7-9, the J call TRBJ2-1; weak D call: TRBD2 (6 bases). Germline CDR1 is SEHNR and CDR2 is FQNEAQ (reference sequence). The CDR3 is 16 residues long. As DNA, the CDR3 is TGTGCCAACAGCCTCCTGGAGGGAGAGGCCTACAATGAGCAGTTCTTC. Translated: CANSLLEGEAYNEQFF.

The rearrangement uses TRBV7-9 and TRBJ2-7; D is possibly TRBD1 (5 bases). The V gene's germline CDR1 is SEHNR and CDR2 FQNEAQ (reference sequence). The CDR3 is 13 amino acids. V lost 8 bases to trimming and J lost 1 base, with 12 bases between them. CDR3 residues: CASGVTDSYEQYF. DNA of the CDR3: TGTGCCAGCGGGGTGACAGATTCCTACGAGCAGTACTTC.

Points on this clonotype: This could be a read error, since a much larger clone is one nucleotide away. V gene TRBV12-3 or TRBV12-4 combines with J gene TRBJ2-5; 13 bases map to TRBD2. This CDR3 spans 16 amino acids. V was pared by 0 bases and J by 11 bases, with 9 bases of the junction left unmatched. The chain's CDR3 is CASSLAALAGGHEQYF. The CDR3 DNA reads as TGTGCCAGCAGTTTAGCGGCACTAGCGGGGGGGCATGAGCAGTACTTC.

This chain uses TRBV3-1 with TRBJ2-1, with a tentative D call TRBD1 (6 bases). With 1 base removed from V and 2 bases from J, the gap between germline ends came to 9 bases. The CDR3 spans 15 residues. Germline CDR1 is LGHDT and CDR2 is YNNKEL (reference sequence). CDR3 amino acids: CASSQAGAAYNEQFF. In nucleotides, the CDR3 is TGTGCCAGCAGCCAAGCAGGGGCGGCCTACAATGAGCAGTTCTTC.

The genes are TRBV13 and TRBJ2-7, with 7 bases matching TRBD2. Germline trimming cut 2 bases from V and 3 bases from J; bases unmatched to any gene: 13. The CDR3 totals 17 residues. Germline V gene sequence: CDR1 PRHDT, CDR2 FYEKMQ (reference sequence). This chain's CDR3 is CASSLTASGARLYEQYF. CDR3 nucleotides: TGTGCCAGCAGCTTAACGGCTAGCGGAGCCCGACTCTACGAGCAGTACTTC. The full variable domain, its missing parts supplied by reference TRBV13 and TRBJ2-7, is AAGVIQSPRHLIKEKRETATLKCYPIPRHDTVYWYQQGPGQDPQFLISFYEKMQSDKGSIPDRFSAQQFSDYHSELNMSSLELGDSALYFCASSLTASGARLYEQYFGPGTRLTVT.

The chain combines TRBV20-1 with TRBJ2-7, with 14 bases lining up with TRBD2. The assigned J gene may be wrong: the sequence end matches TRBJ2-5 better. The CDR3 has 15 amino acids. The germline gives CDR1 DFQATT, CDR2 SNEGSKA (reference sequence). CDR3 nucleotides: TGCAGTGCTATACGACTAGCGGGGGGGCCCGCGACCCAGTACTTC. Translating gives CSAIRLAGGPATQYF.

Ten or more counts support this clonotype. This chain connects TRBV6-1 to TRBJ1-2, with 8 bases fitting TRBD1. V lost 8 bases to trimming and J lost 2 bases; unmatched junction nucleotides: 16. The CDR3 consists of 17 residues. CDR1 is MNHNS, CDR2 SASEGT, per germline. DNA of the CDR3: TGTGCCAGCTGGACCGGGACAGGCATGTCTCCAAACTATGGCTACACCTTC. Amino acid sequence: CASWTGTGMSPNYGYTF.

There are many counts of this clonotype. V usage is TRBV5-5 and J usage is TRBJ2-3; 9 bases line up with TRBD1. The CDR3 spans 14 residues. In germline, CDR1 is SGHKS, CDR2 YYEKEE (reference sequence). Trimming cost V 5 bases and J 6 bases; bases outside gene matches: 7. In nucleotides, the CDR3 is TGTGCCAGCAGTTCACAGGGGGCGGGGGATACGCAGTATTTT. Its translation is CASSSQGAGDTQYF.

This rearrangement joins TRBV28 to TRBJ1-2, with a possible D match to TRBD1 (5 bases). This CDR3 comprises 16 residues. V lost 5 bases to trimming and J lost 0 bases, with 16 bases between them. Germline lookup yields CDR1 MDHEN and CDR2 SYDVKM. The CDR3 DNA reads as TGTGCCAGCAGTCCCGCCTCAGAGACAGCTAACTATGGCTACACCTTC. Protein sequence: CASSPASETANYGYTF.

The chain combines TRBV6-5 with TRBJ2-1, with 7 bases identical to TRBD2. Germline V gene sequence: CDR1 MNHEY, CDR2 SVGAGI. The CDR3 spans 15 residues. The V and J ends lost 2 bases and 5 bases, in that order; junction bases with no gene match: 6. DNA for the CDR3: TGTGCCAGCAGTTACGGAGCGGGGAAAAACAATGAGCAGTTCTTC. It yields the protein CASSYGAGKNNEQFF.